The 19 T cell receptor beta chains given below trace back to one sample, sequenced in a study of blood T cell repertoires in COVID-19. Repertoires were generated with immunoSEQ multiplex PCR, while TCRdb's copy carries only in-frame clones and drops some. The sample has approximately 100,000 clones, roughly 85% seen once. The specimen was peripheral blood. The receptors were gathered from an elderly man with acute or convalescent COVID-19.

In its sample, this clone was seen once. J is TRBJ2-3 and V is TRBV29-1; D is uncertain. The CDR3 totals 16 residues. Germline CDR1 and CDR2: SQVTM and ANQGSEA. V was trimmed by 2 bases and J by 0 bases, leaving 15 bases between them. The chain's CDR3 is CSVETAETGSTDTQYF. The CDR3 DNA sequence: TGCAGCGTTGAAACCGCCGAGACTGGAAGCACAGATACGCAGTATTTT.

The chain has TRBV10-3 and TRBJ1-3, with D possibly matching TRBD1 (6 bases). The CDR3 loop spans 12 amino acids. From germline, CDR1 is ENHRY and CDR2 SYGVKD. Trimming stripped 7 bases from V and 2 bases from J, with 6 bases between. The CDR3 nucleotides read TGTGCCATCACAGGGGCTGGAAACACCATATATTTT. Its translation: CAITGAGNTIYF.

CDR3 coding DNA: TGTGCCAGCAGCCTGGACAGTTACACTGAAGCTTTCTTT. Amino acids: CASSLDSYTEAFF. The V gene is TRBV12-3 or TRBV12-4, the J gene TRBJ1-1; perhaps TRBD1 as D (6 bases). The CDR3 contains 13 residues. Trimming stripped 6 bases from V and 3 bases from J, with 11 bases between.

This rearrangement joins TRBV30 to TRBJ2-1; 7 bases fit TRBD1. Looked up from germline, CDR1 is GTSNPN and CDR2 is SVGIG (reference sequence). J lost 9 bases, V lost 8 bases, and 7 bases had no gene match. The CDR3 consists of 11 residues. As DNA, the CDR3 is TGTGCCGCCCTCGACAGGGCTGAGCAGTTCTTC. Protein product: CAALDRAEQFF.

The rearrangement joins TRBV6-6 to TRBJ2-5, with no clear D. This CDR3 is 11 amino acids long. The V end lost 5 bases, the J end lost 5 bases, and 6 bases lay between the germline ends. Germline V gene sequence: CDR1 MNHNY, CDR2 SVGAGI (reference sequence). The CDR3 loop reads CASSRRETQYF. CDR3 DNA sequence: TGTGCCAGCAGTCGTCGGGAGACCCAGTACTTC.

This chain joins TRBV5-5 and TRBJ1-2; 8 nucleotides line up with TRBD1. Looked up from germline, CDR1 is SGHKS and CDR2 is YYEKEE (reference sequence). The CDR3 runs 15 residues. The ends lost 4 bases at V and 5 bases at J; junction bases unmatched: 10. The CDR3 protein is CASSPDAGTGYGYTF. The CDR3 DNA sequence: TGTGCCAGCAGCCCTGATGCCGGGACAGGTTATGGCTACACCTTC.

The chain is built from TRBV2 and TRBJ2-2, with a tentative D call TRBD1 (5 bases). The CDR3 contains 14 residues. V gave up 1 base and J gave up 4 bases, with 7 bases separating them. Looked up from germline, CDR1 is SNHLY and CDR2 is FYNNEI. The CDR3 DNA is TGTGCCAGCAGTGAAGTAAGGGGCACCGGGGAGCTGTTTTTT. Translation: CASSEVRGTGELFF.

This chain uses TRBV10-3 with TRBJ2-3; tentatively, D is TRBD1 (5 bases). Looked up from germline, CDR1 is ENHRY and CDR2 is SYGVKD. V was cut by 4 bases and J by 2 bases, with 10 bases left in between. The CDR3 contains 14 residues. CDR3 DNA sequence: TGTGCCATCAGTGGTACAGGAGTCACAGATACGCAGTATTTT. Encoded protein: CAISGTGVTDTQYF.

The chain recombines TRBV7-2 with TRBJ1-2, with 9 bases lining up with TRBD1. Unmatched junction bases numbered 6, after V lost 5 bases and J lost 8 bases. The CDR3 has 13 residues. Germline CDR1 reads SGHTA; CDR2 reads FQGNSA. CDR3 DNA sequence: TGTGCCAGCAGCCCACAGGGGGCGGGCGGCTACACCTTC. It specifies CASSPQGAGGYTF.

The chain couples TRBV5-1 to TRBJ2-1, with TRBD2 matching over 9 bases. Germline lookup yields CDR1 SGHRS and CDR2 YFSETQ. The CDR3 contains 16 residues. The V gene end was trimmed by 4 bases and the J gene end by 5 bases; junction bases not matched to a gene: 10. The CDR3 spells CASSGQGTSWNNEQFF. As DNA, the CDR3 is TGCGCCAGCAGCGGGCAAGGGACTAGCTGGAACAATGAGCAGTTCTTC. The full variable domain, rest sourced from reference TRBV5-1 and TRBJ2-1, is KAGVTQTPRYLIKTRGQQVTLSCSPISGHRSVSWYQQTPGQGLQFLFEYFSETQRNKGNFPGRFSGRQFSNSRSEMNVSTLELGDSALYLCASSGQGTSWNNEQFFGPGTRLTVL.

The genes are TRBV9 and TRBJ1-2, with D perhaps TRBD1 (6 bases). Germline CDR1 is SGDLS and CDR2 is YYNGEE. The CDR3 contains 16 residues. V was cut by 3 bases and J by 1 base, with 16 bases left in between. The CDR3 nucleotides read TGTGCCAGCAGCGCCCAGATACAGGGATATAACTATGGCTACACCTTC. It encodes CASSAQIQGYNYGYTF.

The chain couples TRBV7-2 to TRBJ2-5; 7 bases match TRBD2. CDR3 size: 14 residues. CDR1 and CDR2 (germline): SGHTA, FQGNSA. The V segment lost 4 bases and the J segment 4 bases; nucleotides outside the gene matches: 6. The CDR3: CASSSGTTRETQYF. The CDR3 DNA follows: TGTGCCAGCAGCTCGGGGACTACCAGAGAGACCCAGTACTTC. The variable domain in full, with the rest retrieved from reference TRBV7-2 and TRBJ2-5, is GAGVSQSPSNKVTEKGKDVELRCDPISGHTALYWYRQSLGQGLEFLIYFQGNSAPDKSGLPSDRFSAERTGGSVSTLTIQRTQQEDSAVYLCASSSGTTRETQYFGPGTRLLVL.

This clone was counted a single time. The rearrangement links TRBV5-3 to TRBJ2-7; 11 positions agree with TRBD2. TRBV5-3 belongs to the ORF category, with a function that is uncertain. The CDR3 runs 16 residues. J gave up 1 base and V 4 bases, and 7 bases lay outside the gene matches. The CDR3 is CARSIGTSGGSYEQYF. The CDR3 nucleotides read TGTGCCAGAAGCATCGGGACTAGCGGAGGTTCCTACGAGCAGTACTTC.

The chain is built from TRBV24-1 and TRBJ2-2; the match to TRBD2 covers 8 bases. Trimming at V came to 2 bases and at J to 4 bases, leaving 8 bases not matched to a gene. The CDR3 is 17 amino acids. Germline lookup yields CDR1 KGHDR and CDR2 SFDVKD. CDR3 DNA: TGTGCCACCAGTGATTACCAGCGGGAGCGGGTCACCGGGGAGCTGTTTTTT. Translated, it gives CATSDYQRERVTGELFF.

The V gene is TRBV19, the J gene TRBJ2-2; a weak D match, TRBD2 (5 bases). The V gene's germline CDR1 is LNHDA and CDR2 SQIVND (reference sequence). Trimming left V 3 bases short and J 5 bases short, with 13 bases between. This CDR3 has 15 amino acids. The CDR3 DNA reads TGTGCCAGTAGTATTTGGGCCGGGGAGACCGGGGAGCTGTTTTTT. It yields the protein CASSIWAGETGELFF.

This chain links TRBV11-3 with TRBJ2-3, with D perhaps TRBD2 (6 bases). The length of the CDR3 is 17 residues. Germline lookup yields CDR1 SGHNT and CDR2 YENEEA. Trimming shortened V by 1 base and J by 2 bases, and 16 bases separated the two germline ends. CDR3 amino acids: CASSLVARGWDTDTQYF. CDR3 DNA sequence: TGTGCCAGCAGCTTAGTCGCCCGGGGGTGGGACACAGATACGCAGTATTTT.

V and J are TRBV6-1 and TRBJ2-7; D perhaps matches TRBD1 (6 bases). The ends were cut back, 0 bases at V and 4 bases at J, with 10 bases in the middle. The CDR3 has 14 amino acids. Germline CDR1 is MNHNS and CDR2 is SASEGT. The DNA for the CDR3 is TGTGCCAGCAGTGAAGCTGGCAGGGGATACGAGCAGTACTTC. Translating gives CASSEAGRGYEQYF.

The chain couples TRBV9 to TRBJ2-3; no clear D gene. Trimming cost V 2 bases and J 1 base, with 8 bases left between them. This CDR3 spans 14 amino acids. Germline V lookup: CDR1 SGDLS, CDR2 YYNGEE. The CDR3 DNA is TGTGCCAGCAGCGTCCTCTCTGGCACAGATACGCAGTATTTT. Its translation is CASSVLSGTDTQYF.

The rearrangement joins TRBV30 to TRBJ1-6; the D gene is possibly TRBD1 (5 bases). The V end lost 7 bases, the J end lost 7 bases, and 17 bases lay between the germline ends. The CDR3 consists of 14 residues. The germline gives CDR1 GTSNPN, CDR2 SVGIG (reference sequence). This CDR3 reads CAFEKHRGNSPLHF. The CDR3 nucleotides read TGTGCCTTCGAGAAGCACCGGGGGAATTCACCCCTCCACTTT.